This T cell receptor beta chain was obtained from a study of cytomegalovirus exposure and HLA in healthy donors. Regarding the study as a whole: Altogether, 164 TCR beta chains were recorded as cytomegalovirus-associated. Three of the chains that were CMV-associated were confirmed in vitro to be specific for CMV antigens.

In the case of this clone: Its antigen is still unknown.

Clones were sequenced by immunoSEQ multiplex PCR, and TCRdb holds only the in-frame ones, with some missing. The sample lists 65,000 or so clones, just under 95% seen once, with roughly 4.4% in the top ten. The TCR was taken from a man aged 18 to 29 in good health and CMV-seropositive. The sample taken for sequencing was PBMCs.

The CDR3: CASSHRVADTQYF. The CDR3 coding sequence is TGTGCCAGCAGCCACAGGGTAGCGGATACGCAGTATTTT. The chain combines TRBV6-1 with TRBJ2-3; maybe TRBD1 (6 bases). The CDR3 is 13 residues long. V was clipped by 6 bases and J by 6 bases, with 13 bases between them. Germline-derived CDR1 and CDR2 are MNHNS and SASEGT.